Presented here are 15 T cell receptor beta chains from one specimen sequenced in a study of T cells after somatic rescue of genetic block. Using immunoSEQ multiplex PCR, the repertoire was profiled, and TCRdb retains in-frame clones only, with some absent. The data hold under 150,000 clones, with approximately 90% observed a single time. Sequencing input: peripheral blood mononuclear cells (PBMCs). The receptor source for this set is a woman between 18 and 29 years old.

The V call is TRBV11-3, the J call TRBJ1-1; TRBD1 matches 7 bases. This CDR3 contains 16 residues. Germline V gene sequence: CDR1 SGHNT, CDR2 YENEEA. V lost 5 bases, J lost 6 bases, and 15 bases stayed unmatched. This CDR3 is CASSKGRGPRGAEAFF. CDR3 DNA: TGTGCCAGCAGCAAGGGGAGGGGGCCCCGGGGGGCTGAAGCTTTCTTT.

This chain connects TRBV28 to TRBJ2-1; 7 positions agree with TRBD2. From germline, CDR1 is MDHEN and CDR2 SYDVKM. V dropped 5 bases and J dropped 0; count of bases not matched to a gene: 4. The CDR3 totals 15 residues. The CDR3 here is CASSRSGDSYNEQFF. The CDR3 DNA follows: TGTGCCAGCAGTCGGAGCGGGGACTCCTACAATGAGCAGTTCTTC.

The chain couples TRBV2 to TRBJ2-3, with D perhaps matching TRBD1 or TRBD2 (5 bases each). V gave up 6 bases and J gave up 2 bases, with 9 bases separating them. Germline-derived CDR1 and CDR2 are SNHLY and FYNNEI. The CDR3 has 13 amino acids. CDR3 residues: CASRTGLTDTQYF. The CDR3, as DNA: TGTGCCAGCAGGACGGGGCTCACAGATACGCAGTATTTT.

The CDR3 loop reads CASGPTGFSNQPQHF. CDR3 DNA sequence: TGTGCTAGTGGCCCGACAGGATTCAGCAATCAGCCCCAGCATTTT. The chain has TRBV12-5 and TRBJ1-5; tentatively, D is TRBD1 (6 bases). The V end was cut by 6 bases, the J end by 1 base, with 13 bases between. This CDR3 has 15 residues. The germline gives CDR1 LGHNT, CDR2 FRNRAP.

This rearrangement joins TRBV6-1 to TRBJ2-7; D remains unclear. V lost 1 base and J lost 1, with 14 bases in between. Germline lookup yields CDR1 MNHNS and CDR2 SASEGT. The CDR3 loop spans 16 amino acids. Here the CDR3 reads CASSEDWQISSYEQYF. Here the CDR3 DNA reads TGTGCCAGCAGTGAAGATTGGCAAATTAGTTCCTACGAGCAGTACTTC.

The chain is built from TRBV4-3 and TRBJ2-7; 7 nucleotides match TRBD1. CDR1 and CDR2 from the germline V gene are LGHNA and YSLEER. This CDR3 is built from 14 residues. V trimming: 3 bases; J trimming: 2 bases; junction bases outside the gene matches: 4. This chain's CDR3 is CASSHGTATYEQYF. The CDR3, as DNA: TGCGCCAGCAGCCACGGGACAGCCACCTACGAGCAGTACTTC.

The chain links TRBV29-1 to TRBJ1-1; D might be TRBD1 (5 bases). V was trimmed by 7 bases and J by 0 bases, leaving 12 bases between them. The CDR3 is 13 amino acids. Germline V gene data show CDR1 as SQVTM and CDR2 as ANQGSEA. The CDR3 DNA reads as TGCAGCGCAGGGTTCTCCATGAACACTGAAGCTTTCTTT. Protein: CSAGFSMNTEAFF.

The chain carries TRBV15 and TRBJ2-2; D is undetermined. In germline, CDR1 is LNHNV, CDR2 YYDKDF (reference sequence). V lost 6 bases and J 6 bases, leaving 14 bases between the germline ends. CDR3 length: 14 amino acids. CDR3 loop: CATRIGPNAGELFF. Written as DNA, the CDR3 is TGTGCCACCAGGATTGGCCCGAATGCCGGGGAGCTGTTTTTT.

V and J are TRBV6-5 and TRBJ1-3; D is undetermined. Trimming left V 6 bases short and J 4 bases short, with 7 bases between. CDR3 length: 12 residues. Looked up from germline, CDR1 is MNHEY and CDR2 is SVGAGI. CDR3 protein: CASRAVGNTIYF. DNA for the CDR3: TGTGCCAGCAGGGCAGTGGGAAACACCATATATTTT.

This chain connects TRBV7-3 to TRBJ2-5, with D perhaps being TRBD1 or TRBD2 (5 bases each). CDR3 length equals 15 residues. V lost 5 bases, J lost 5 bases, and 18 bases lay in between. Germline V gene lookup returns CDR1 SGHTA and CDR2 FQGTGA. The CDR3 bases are TGTGCCAGCAGCCCCGAAAGCGAAGGGGAGGAGACCCAGTACTTC. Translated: CASSPESEGEETQYF. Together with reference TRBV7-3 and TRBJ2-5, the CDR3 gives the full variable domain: GAGVSQTPSNKVTEKGKYVELRCDPISGHTALYWYRQSLGQGPEFLIYFQGTGAADDSGLPNDRFFAVRPEGSVSTLKIQRTERGDSAVYLCASSPESEGEETQYFGPGTRLLVL.

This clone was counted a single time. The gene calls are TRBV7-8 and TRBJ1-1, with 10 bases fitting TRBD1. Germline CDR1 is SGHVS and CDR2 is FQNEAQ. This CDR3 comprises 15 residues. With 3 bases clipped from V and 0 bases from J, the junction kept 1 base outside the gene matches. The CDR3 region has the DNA TGTGCCAGCAGCTTGGGACAGGGGATGAACACTGAAGCTTTCTTT. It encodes CASSLGQGMNTEAFF.

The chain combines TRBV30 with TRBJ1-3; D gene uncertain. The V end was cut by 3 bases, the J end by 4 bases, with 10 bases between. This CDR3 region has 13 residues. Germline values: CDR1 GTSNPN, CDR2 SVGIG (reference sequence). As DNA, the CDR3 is TGTGCCTGGAGGGTCTCAGCAGGAAACACCATATATTTT. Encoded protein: CAWRVSAGNTIYF.

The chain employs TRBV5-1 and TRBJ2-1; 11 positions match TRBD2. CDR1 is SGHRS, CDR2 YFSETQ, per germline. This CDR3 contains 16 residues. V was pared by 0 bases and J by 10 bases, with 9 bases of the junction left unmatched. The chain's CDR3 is CASSLDPSGGLEEQFF. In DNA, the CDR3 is TGCGCCAGCAGCTTGGACCCTAGCGGGGGGTTAGAGGAGCAGTTCTTC.

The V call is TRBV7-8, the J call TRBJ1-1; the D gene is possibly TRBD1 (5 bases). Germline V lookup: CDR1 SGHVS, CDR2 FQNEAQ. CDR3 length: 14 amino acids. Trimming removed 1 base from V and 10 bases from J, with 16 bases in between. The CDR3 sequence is CASSLVVGQELAFF. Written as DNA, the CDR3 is TGTGCCAGCAGCTTAGTAGTAGGACAAGAACTAGCTTTCTTT.

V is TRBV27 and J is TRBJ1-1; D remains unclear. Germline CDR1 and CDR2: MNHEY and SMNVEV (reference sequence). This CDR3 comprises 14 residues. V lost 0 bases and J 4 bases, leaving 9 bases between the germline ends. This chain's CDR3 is CASSLSNLGTEAFF. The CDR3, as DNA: TGTGCCAGCAGTTTATCGAACCTTGGCACTGAAGCTTTCTTT.